The sequence of this TCR beta chain was determined in a study of blood T cell repertoires in COVID-19. This clone was seen just once. Looked up from germline, CDR1 is LGHDT and CDR2 is YNNKEL (reference sequence). With 3 bases removed from V and 5 bases from J, the gap between germline ends came to 13 bases. This CDR3 has 15 residues. The data were produced by immunoSEQ multiplex PCR, yet TCRdb's version contains in-frame clones alone and is incomplete. The sample shows about 87,000 clones, about 83% of them seen only once. This TCR was recovered from a woman in her sixties or seventies with acute or convalescent COVID-19. The sequenced sample consisted of peripheral blood. The V gene is TRBV3-1 (or the pseudogene TRBV3-2), the J gene TRBJ2-2; D is perhaps TRBD2 (5 bases). The CDR3 sequence is CASSQREGRTGELFF. Written as DNA, the CDR3 is TGTGCCAGCAGCCAGAGGGAAGGGAGAACCGGGGAGCTGTTTTTT.